This TCR beta chain was observed in a study of control samples from healthy donors and cancer patients. This clone was seen once. CDR3 length equals 15 residues. This table comes from immunoSEQ multiplex PCR, and its TCRdb copy is limited to in-frame clones, with some not included. The sample has 100,000 to 150,000 clones, about 88% seen once. The sequence came from a man aged 45 to 65 in good health. The V call is TRBV1, the J call TRBJ2-5; the table calls TRBD2, which could not be checked here. TRBV1 is annotated as a pseudogene. Sequenced: blood. CDR3 loop: CTRRRAGASWGTQYF. CDR3 nucleotide sequence: TGCACCAGGCGTAGAGCGGGGGCCTCGTGGGGGACCCAGTACTTC.